This T cell receptor (beta chain) was documented in a study of molecular identifiers for immune sequencing clone quantification. This clonotype has at least ten counts. The authors gated naive CD8 T cells as CD8+CD4-CCR7+CD45RA+ for sorting. Preparation methods for the bulk TCR libraries were those previously described, with listed TCR primers. MiXCR, run by TCRdb on the PCR reads, gives a single entry per CDR3 protein. The sample has 550,000 to 750,000 distinct CDR3 sequences, about 20% seen once. From germline, CDR1 is SGHVS and CDR2 FNYEAQ. The CDR3 contains 17 residues. Deletions cut 2 bases from V and 0 bases from J, with 11 bases between.

The TCR sequence derives from a human donor in good health. Some libraries in this study had Jurkat cell RNA spiked in. J is TRBJ1-6 and V is TRBV7-6; D remains unclear. Sequencing was performed on naive CD8+ T cells from blood, with Jurkat cell RNA spiked in. Regarding subset: FACS-sorted CD8+CD4-CCR7+CD45RA+ naive T cells. CDR3 nucleotides: TGTGCCAGCAGCTTAACGCGGGTTAGCTCCTATAATTCACCCCTCCACTTT. Translated, it gives CASSLTRVSSYNSPLHF.